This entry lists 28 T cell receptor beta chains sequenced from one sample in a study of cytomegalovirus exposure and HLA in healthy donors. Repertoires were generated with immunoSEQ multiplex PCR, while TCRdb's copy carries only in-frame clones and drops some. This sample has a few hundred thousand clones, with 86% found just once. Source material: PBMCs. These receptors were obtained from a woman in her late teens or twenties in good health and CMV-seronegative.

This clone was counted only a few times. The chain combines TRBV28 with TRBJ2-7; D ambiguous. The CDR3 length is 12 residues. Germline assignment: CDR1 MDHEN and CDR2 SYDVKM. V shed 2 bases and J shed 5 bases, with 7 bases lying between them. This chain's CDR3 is CASSLDSHEQYF. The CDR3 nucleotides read TGTGCCAGCAGTTTAGATAGCCACGAGCAGTACTTC. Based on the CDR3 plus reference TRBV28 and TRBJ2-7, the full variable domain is DVKVTQSSRYLVKRTGEKVFLECVQDMDHENMFWYRQDPGLGLRLIYFSYDVKMKEKGDIPEGYSVSREKKERFSLILESASTNQTSMYLCASSLDSHEQYFGPGTRLTVT.

The CDR3 nucleotides are TGTGCCAGCAGTTTATCTGCGGGAGCCGACGAGCAGTACTTC. It translates to CASSLSAGADEQYF. The chain couples TRBV27 to TRBJ2-7; 7 bases are a match to TRBD2. Trimming took 0 bases from V and 5 from J; bases not matched to a gene: 4. The CDR3 length is 14 residues. CDR1 and CDR2 from the germline V gene are MNHEY and SMNVEV (reference sequence).

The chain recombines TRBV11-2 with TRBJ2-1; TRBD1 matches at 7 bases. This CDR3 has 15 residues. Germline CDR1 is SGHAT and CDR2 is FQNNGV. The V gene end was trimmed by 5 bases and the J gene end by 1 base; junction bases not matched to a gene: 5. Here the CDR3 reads CASSLRDRSYNEQFF. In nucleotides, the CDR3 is TGTGCCAGCAGCCTCCGGGACAGATCCTACAATGAGCAGTTCTTC.

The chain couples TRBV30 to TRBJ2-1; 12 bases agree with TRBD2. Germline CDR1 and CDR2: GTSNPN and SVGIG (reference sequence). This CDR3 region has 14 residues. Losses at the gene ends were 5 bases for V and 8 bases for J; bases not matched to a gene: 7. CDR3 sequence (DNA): TGTGCCTGGCATACTAGCGGGAGGAGGGATGAGCAGTTCTTC. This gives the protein CAWHTSGRRDEQFF.

DNA for the CDR3: TGTGCCAGTAGTATAGCGGGACGGGAGTTGGGAGATACGCAGTATTTT. This translates into CASSIAGRELGDTQYF. This rearrangement joins TRBV19 to TRBJ2-3; TRBD2 is a possible D gene (6 bases). CDR1 is LNHDA, CDR2 SQIVND, per germline (reference sequence). The germline V and J ends were trimmed by 1 base and 5 bases, with 16 bases remaining between them. The CDR3 length is 16 residues.

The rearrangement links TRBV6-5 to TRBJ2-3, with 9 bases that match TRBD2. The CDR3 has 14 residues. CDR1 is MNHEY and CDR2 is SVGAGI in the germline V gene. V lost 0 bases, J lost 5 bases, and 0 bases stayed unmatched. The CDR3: CASSYSLAGDTQYF. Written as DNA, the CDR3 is TGTGCCAGCAGTTACTCACTAGCGGGAGATACGCAGTATTTT.

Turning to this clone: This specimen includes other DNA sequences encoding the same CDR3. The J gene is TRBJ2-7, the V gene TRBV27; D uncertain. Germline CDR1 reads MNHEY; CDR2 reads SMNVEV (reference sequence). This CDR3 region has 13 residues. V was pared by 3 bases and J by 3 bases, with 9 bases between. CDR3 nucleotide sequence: TGTGCCAGCAGTTTGGGCAGAAACTACGAGCAGTACTTC. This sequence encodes CASSLGRNYEQYF.

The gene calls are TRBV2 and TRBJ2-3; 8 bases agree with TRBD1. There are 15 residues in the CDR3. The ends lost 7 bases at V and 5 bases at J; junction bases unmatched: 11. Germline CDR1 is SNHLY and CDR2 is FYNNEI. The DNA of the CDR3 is TGTGCCAGCACATACTCAGGGGGCCAGCAAGATACGCAGTATTTT. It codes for CASTYSGGQQDTQYF.

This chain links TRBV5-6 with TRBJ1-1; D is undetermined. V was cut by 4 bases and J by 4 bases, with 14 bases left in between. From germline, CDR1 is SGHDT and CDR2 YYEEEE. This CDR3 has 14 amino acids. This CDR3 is CASSASGMGTEAFF. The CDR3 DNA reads TGTGCCAGCAGCGCGTCCGGGATGGGCACTGAAGCTTTCTTT.

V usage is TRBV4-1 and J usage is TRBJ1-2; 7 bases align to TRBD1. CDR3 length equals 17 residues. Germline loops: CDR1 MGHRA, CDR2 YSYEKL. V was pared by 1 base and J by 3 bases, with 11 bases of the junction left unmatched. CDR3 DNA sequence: TGCGCCAGCAGCCAAGGGGGTATTGAGGGGGCGCACTATGGCTACACCTTC. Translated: CASSQGGIEGAHYGYTF.

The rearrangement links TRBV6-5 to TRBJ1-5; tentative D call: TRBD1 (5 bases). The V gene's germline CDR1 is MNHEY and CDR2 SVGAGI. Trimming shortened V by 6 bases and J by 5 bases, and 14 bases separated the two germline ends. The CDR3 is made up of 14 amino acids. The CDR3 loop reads CASSPSSRDQPQHF. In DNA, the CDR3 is TGTGCCAGCAGCCCCTCTTCCAGGGATCAGCCCCAGCATTTT.

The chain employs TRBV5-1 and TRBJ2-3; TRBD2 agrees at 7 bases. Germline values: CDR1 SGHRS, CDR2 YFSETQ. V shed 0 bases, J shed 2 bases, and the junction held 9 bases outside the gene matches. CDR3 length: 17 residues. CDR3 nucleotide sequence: TGCGCCAGCAGCTTGGTACTGGGCGGGGGTGTCACAGATACGCAGTATTTT. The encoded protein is CASSLVLGGGVTDTQYF. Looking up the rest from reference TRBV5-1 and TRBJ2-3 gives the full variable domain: KAGVTQTPRYLIKTRGQQVTLSCSPISGHRSVSWYQQTPGQGLQFLFEYFSETQRNKGNFPGRFSGRQFSNSRSEMNVSTLELGDSALYLCASSLVLGGGVTDTQYFGPGTRLTVL.

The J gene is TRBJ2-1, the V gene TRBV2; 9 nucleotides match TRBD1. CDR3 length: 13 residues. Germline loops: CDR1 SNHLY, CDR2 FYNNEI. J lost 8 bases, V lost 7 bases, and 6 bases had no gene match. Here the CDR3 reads CASTGQGSDEQFF. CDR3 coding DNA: TGTGCCAGCACCGGACAGGGGAGCGATGAGCAGTTCTTC.

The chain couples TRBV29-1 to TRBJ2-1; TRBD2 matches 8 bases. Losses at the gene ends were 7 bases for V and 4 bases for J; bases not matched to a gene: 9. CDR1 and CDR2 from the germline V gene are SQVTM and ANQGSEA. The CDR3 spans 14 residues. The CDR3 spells CSAEGAGAYNEQFF. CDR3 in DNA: TGCAGCGCCGAAGGAGCGGGAGCTTACAATGAGCAGTTCTTC.

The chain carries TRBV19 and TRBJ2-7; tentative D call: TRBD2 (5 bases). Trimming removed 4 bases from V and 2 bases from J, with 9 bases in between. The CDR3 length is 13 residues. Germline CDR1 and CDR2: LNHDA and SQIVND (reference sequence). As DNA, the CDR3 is TGTGCCAGTAGTAGGACTGGAGCCTACGAGCAGTACTTC. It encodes CASSRTGAYEQYF.

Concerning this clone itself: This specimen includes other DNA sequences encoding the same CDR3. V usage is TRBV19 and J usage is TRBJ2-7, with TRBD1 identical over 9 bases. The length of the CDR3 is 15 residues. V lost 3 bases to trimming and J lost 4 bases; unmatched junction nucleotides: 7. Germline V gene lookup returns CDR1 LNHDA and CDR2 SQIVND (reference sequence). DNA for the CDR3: TGTGCCAGTAGTATTGGGACAGGGACCTCGTACGAGCAGTACTTC. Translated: CASSIGTGTSYEQYF.

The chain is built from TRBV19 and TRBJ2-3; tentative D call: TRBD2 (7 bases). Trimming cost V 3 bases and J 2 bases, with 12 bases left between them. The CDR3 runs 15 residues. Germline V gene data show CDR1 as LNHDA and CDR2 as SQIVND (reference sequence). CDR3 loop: CASSIGAGHTDTQYF. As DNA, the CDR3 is TGTGCCAGTAGTATTGGAGCGGGACACACAGATACGCAGTATTTT.

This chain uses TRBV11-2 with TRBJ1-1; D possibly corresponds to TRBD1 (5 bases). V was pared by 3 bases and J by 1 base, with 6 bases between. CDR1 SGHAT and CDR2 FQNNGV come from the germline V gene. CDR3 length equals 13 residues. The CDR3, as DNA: TGTGCCAGCAGCTTGACAGCGAACACTGAAGCTTTCTTT. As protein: CASSLTANTEAFF.

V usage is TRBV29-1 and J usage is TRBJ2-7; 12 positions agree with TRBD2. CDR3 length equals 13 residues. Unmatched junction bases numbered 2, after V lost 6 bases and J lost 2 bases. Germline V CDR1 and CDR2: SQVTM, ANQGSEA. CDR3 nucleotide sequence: TGCAGCGTGCTAGCGGGGGGGCCCTACGAGCAGTACTTC. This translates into CSVLAGGPYEQYF.

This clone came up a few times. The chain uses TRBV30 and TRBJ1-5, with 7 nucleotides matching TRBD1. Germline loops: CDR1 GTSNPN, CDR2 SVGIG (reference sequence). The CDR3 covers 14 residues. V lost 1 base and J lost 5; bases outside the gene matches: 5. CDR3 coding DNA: TGTGCCTGGAGTGAAGAGACAGGGTATCAGCCCCAGCATTTT. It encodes CAWSEETGYQPQHF.

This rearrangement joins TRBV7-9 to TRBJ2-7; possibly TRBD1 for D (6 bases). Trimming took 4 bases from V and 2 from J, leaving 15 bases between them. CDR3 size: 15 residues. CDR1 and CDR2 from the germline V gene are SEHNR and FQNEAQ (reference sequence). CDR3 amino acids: CASSSPDRDTYEQYF. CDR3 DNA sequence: TGTGCCAGCAGCTCCCCGGACAGAGACACCTACGAGCAGTACTTC.

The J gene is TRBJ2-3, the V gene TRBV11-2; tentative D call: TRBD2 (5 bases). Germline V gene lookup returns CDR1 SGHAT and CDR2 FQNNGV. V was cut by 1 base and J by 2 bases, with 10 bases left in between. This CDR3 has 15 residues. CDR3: CASSLVGVLTDTQYF. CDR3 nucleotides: TGTGCCAGCAGCTTAGTCGGGGTCCTCACAGATACGCAGTATTTT.

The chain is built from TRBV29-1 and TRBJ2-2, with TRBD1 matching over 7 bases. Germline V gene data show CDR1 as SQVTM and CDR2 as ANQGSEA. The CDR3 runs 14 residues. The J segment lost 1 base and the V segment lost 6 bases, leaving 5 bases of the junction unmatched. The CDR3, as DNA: TGCAGCGTCGGGACAGCCCGGAACACCGGGGAGCTGTTTTTT. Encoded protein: CSVGTARNTGELFF.

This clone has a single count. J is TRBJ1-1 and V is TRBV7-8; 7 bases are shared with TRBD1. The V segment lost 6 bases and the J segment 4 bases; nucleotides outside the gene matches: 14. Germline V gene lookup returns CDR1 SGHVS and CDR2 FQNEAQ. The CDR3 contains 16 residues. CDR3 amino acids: CASRSFPGGRATEAFF. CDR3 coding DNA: TGTGCCAGCAGATCGTTCCCAGGGGGTCGAGCCACTGAAGCTTTCTTT.

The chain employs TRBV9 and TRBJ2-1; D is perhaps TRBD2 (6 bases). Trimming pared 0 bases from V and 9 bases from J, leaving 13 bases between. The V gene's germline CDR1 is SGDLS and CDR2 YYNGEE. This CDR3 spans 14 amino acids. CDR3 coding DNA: TGTGCCAGCAGCGTAGGTTTGCGGGAAGGTGAGCAGTTCTTC. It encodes CASSVGLREGEQFF.

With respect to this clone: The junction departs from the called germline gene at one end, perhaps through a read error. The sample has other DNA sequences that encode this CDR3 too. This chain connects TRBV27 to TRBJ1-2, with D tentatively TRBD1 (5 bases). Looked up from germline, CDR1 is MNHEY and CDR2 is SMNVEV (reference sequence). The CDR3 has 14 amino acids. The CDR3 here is CASSPTSGGYGYTF. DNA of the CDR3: TGCGCCAGCAGTCCGACATCGGGGGGATATGGCTACACCTTC.

DNA of the CDR3: TGCGCCAGCAGCCAAGCGGGACAGGGGGTAAAGAGGCCCCAGCATTTT. Encoded protein: CASSQAGQGVKRPQHF. This chain joins TRBV4-1 and TRBJ1-5; 11 bases are a match to TRBD1. This CDR3 comprises 16 residues. Losses at the gene ends were 1 base for V and 9 bases for J; bases not matched to a gene: 8. Germline V lookup: CDR1 MGHRA, CDR2 YSYEKL.

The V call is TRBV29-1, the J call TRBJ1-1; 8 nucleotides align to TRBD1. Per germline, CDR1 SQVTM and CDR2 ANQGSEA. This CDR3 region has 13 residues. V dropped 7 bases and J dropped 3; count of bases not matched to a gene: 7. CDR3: CSAGQGLYTEAFF. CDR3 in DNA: TGCAGCGCCGGACAGGGTCTGTACACTGAAGCTTTCTTT.